A selection of T cell receptor beta chains follows, all from one sample in a study of blood T cell repertoires in COVID-19. Assay: immunoSEQ multiplex PCR; the TCRdb copy retains only in-frame clones and omits some. The repertoire consists of 340,000 or so clones, with around 86% occurring once and the leading ten covering approximately 4.6%. The sample comprised PBMCs or T cells enriched from blood (not recorded which). Source of these receptors: a woman aged 40 to 55 with acute COVID-19. Both conserved end residues are part of each CDR3. D genes are given only for firm matches. A clone size is listed for some rows: how often the clone was seen (once, few, many), or a class if it is expanded.

j_call,clone_size,d_call,v_call,cdr3_aa,cdr3_nt
TRBJ2-7,.,.,TRBV5-1,CASSLSGYEQYF,TGCGCCAGCAGCCTCTCAGGTTACGAGCAGTACTTC
TRBJ2-1,.,TRBD1,TRBV27,CASSLLRGYNEQFF,TGTGCCAGCAGTTTACTCAGGGGGTACAATGAGCAGTTCTTC
TRBJ1-1,.,.,TRBV19,CASMTPKGDNTEAFF,TGTGCCAGTATGACACCAAAGGGGGACAACACTGAAGCTTTCTTT
TRBJ1-3,.,.,TRBV7-9,CASSPWADSREGNTIYF,TGTGCCAGCAGCCCCTGGGCGGACAGCCGGGAAGGAAACACCATATATTTT
TRBJ1-2,.,.,TRBV6-1,CASSENRVGGYTF,TGTGCCAGCAGTGAAAACAGGGTAGGCGGCTACACCTTC
TRBJ1-6,.,.,TRBV6-5,CASSPGSGRNSPLHF,TGTGCCAGCAGTCCCGGCAGCGGGCGGAATTCACCCCTCCACTTT
TRBJ2-2,.,TRBD1,TRBV2,CASRPGQVPTGELFF,TGTGCCAGCAGACCGGGACAGGTCCCCACCGGGGAGCTGTTTTTT
TRBJ2-1,.,TRBD2,TRBV2,CASSQTSGGTFF,TGTGCCAGCAGCCAAACTAGCGGGGGTACGTTCTTC
TRBJ1-1,.,.,TRBV3-1/TRBV3-2,CASSQFARGKPEAFF,TGTGCCAGCAGCCAATTCGCTCGGGGAAAACCTGAAGCTTTCTTT
TRBJ1-3,.,TRBD1,TRBV9,CASSAAGQSSGNTIYF,TGTGCCAGCAGCGCCGCGGGACAGTCGTCCGGAAACACCATATATTTT
TRBJ1-6,.,.,TRBV19,CASSTGSSPLHF,TGTGCCAGCAGTACGGGTAGTTCACCCCTCCACTTT
TRBJ2-7,.,.,TRBV7-2,CASSVTSYEQYF,TGTGCCAGCAGCGTGACTAGCTACGAGCAGTACTTC
TRBJ2-5,.,.,TRBV10-3,CAISESGIGMETQYF,TGTGCCATCAGTGAGTCGGGCATTGGAATGGAGACCCAGTACTTC
TRBJ1-2,.,TRBD1,TRBV4-1,CASSQAGTDYGYTF,TGCGCCAGCAGCCAGGCTGGGACAGACTATGGCTACACCTTC
TRBJ1-2,once,TRBD1,TRBV20-1,CSASRGGQIYYGYTF,TGCAGTGCTAGTCGGGGGGGACAGATATACTATGGCTACACCTTC
TRBJ2-1,.,.,TRBV29-1,CSLTLASTYNEQFF,TGCAGCCTGACCCTAGCGTCGACCTACAATGAGCAGTTCTTC
TRBJ1-2,.,.,TRBV6-2/TRBV6-3,CASSFVGGGYTF,TGTGCCAGCAGTTTTGTGGGAGGTGGCTACACCTTC
TRBJ1-6,.,TRBD1,TRBV7-9,CASSSLDRDLSPLHF,TGTGCCAGCAGCTCCCTCGACAGGGACTTATCACCCCTCCACTTT
TRBJ2-1,many,.,TRBV29-1,CSVGGGGSYNEQFF,TGCAGCGTTGGGGGGGGCGGGAGCTACAATGAGCAGTTCTTC
TRBJ2-2,.,TRBD1,TRBV7-2,CASSLGGTGVLRTGELFF,TGTGCCAGCAGCTTAGGAGGGACAGGGGTACTCCGGACCGGGGAGCTGTTTTTT